This TCR beta chain was sequenced for a study of blood T cell repertoires in COVID-19 (dated by TCRdb to the early 2020s). As for the study more broadly: Samples covering the acute and convalescent phases of COVID-19 were provided by collaborators in the United States, Italy and Spain. Where available, HLA class I and class II types were taken from metadata supplied by the sample provider and were not determined by assay-based typing. The material from the prospective study consisted of cDNA or gDNA derived from T cells, B-cell-depleted T cells, or PBMCs. Sample metadata almost always included a de-identified subject ID, COVID-19 status, age in years and sex. The repertoires were released in a freely available public database intended as a resource for research on the immune response to SARS-CoV-2. Deeply sampled blood TCRbeta repertoires from subjects exposed to, actively infected with, or recovered from COVID-19 were included in the dataset. Samples came from the ongoing ImmuneRACE study (first 160 participants) plus 1,254 subjects from 6 global collaborators.

TCRbeta CDR3 regions were amplified from genomic DNA by means of the immunoSEQ Assay, a bias-controlled multiplex PCR. The published analysis was carried out like this. Nucleated cell counts per sample were estimated from amplification of reference gene primers within the assay. Sequence reads were collapsed and filtered to measure the absolute abundance of every unique TCRbeta CDR3 rearrangement. For each sample, productive Simpson clonality was calculated by taking the square root of Simpson's diversity index across productive rearrangements. In its TCRdb copy, this immuneACCESS table keeps in-frame sequences only and misses some clones. Where compared with another copy, unresolved V genes explain less than half of these, and the others have no known cause. That table is the source of V, J and clone size, and D and trimming were worked out from the DNA. The sample includes about 160,000 clones, with approximately 82% observed a single time. About 24% of the sample is in the top ten clones.

As to this clone: Its antigen remains undetermined. It has no much larger one-base neighbor in the sample; base qualities were not kept.

Spanning cysteine to phenylalanine, the CDR3 consists of 15 amino acids. The read is trimmed to its CDR3 DNA, 45 bases read in frame from base 1. From the germline V gene, CDR1 is MNHEY and CDR2 is SVGAGI. After removal of 6 bases from V and 4 bases from J, the junction retains 10 bases not matched to a gene. On the study overall, not on this receptor specifically: The amount of clinical and demographic metadata varied by source and participant and was provided uncurated.

Each collaborating institution followed its own protocols to collect whole blood in K2EDTA tubes. For TCRbeta analysis, collaborators shipped samples as frozen whole blood, isolated PBMCs, or DNA extracted from either of those sample types. The receptor's source is a woman older than 75 with acute or convalescent COVID-19. The specimen sequenced was peripheral blood. In this chain, TRBV6-5 is recombined with TRBJ2-5; the junction holds 8 bases that match TRBD1. The sequence in DNA is TGTGCCAGCAGGCGGGACCAGGGGGCGCGAGAGACCCAGTACTTC. It is translated as CASRRDQGARETQYF.